Described below is a single T cell receptor (beta chain) sequence and its context. Trimming cost V 3 bases and J 4 bases, with 21 bases left between them. Germline loops: CDR1 DFQATT, CDR2 SNEGSKA (reference sequence). This CDR3 is 16 amino acids long. The sample is drawn from a study of blood T cell repertoires in COVID-19. Clones were read by immunoSEQ multiplex PCR, and TCRdb kept only the in-frame ones, dropping some. The sample has 100,000 to 120,000 clones; 70% to 90% are singletons. This rearrangement joins TRBV20-1 to TRBJ1-1; tentative D call: TRBD1 (6 bases). Source material: peripheral blood. This clonotype was sampled from a man aged 40-55 years with acute or convalescent COVID-19. In nucleotides, the CDR3 is TGCAGTGCTAGTCGTAAAAGGGGGGGGGCGATCACTGAAGCTTTCTTT. Translating it yields CSASRKRGGAITEAFF.